The text below deals with one T cell receptor (beta chain). This specimen belongs to a study of control samples from healthy donors and cancer patients. Data came from immunoSEQ multiplex PCR; TCRdb stores just in-frame clones and leaves some out. The sample includes about 35,000 clones, 93% of them seen just once. CDR1 is SNHLY and CDR2 is FYNNEI in the germline V gene. The J segment lost 6 bases and the V segment lost 6 bases, leaving 10 bases of the junction unmatched. The CDR3 sequence is 14 residues long. The origin of this receptor is a man in his forties with colorectal cancer. Sequencing used PBMCs. The V and J genes are TRBV2 and TRBJ1-1; TRBD1 aligns across 7 bases. In DNA, the CDR3 is TGTGCCAGCAGAAGACAGGGCGAGAGGTCTGAAGCTTTCTTT. As protein: CASRRQGERSEAFF.